These T cell receptor beta chains were read from a single sample in a study of chemoradiotherapy in HPV16-positive cancers. Repertoires were generated with immunoSEQ multiplex PCR, while TCRdb's copy carries only in-frame clones and drops some. The top ten clones hold over 8% of a sample with around 3,600 clones, 70% to 80% of them seen once. Material: tumor tissue, obtained from a patient who underwent chemoradiotherapy. All receptors come from a human donor with HPV-associated anogenital cancer. Each CDR3 is given with its conserved first and last residue. A D gene is named only where the DNA matches it firmly. Rows may omit the clone size; those that give it use once, few, many or a size class.

j_gene: TRBJ2-3
v_gene: TRBV7-2
d_gene: TRBD1
abundance: -
CDR3nt: TGTGCCAGCAGCCGGGGACAGACCACAGATACGCAGTATTTT
CDR3aa: CASSRGQTTDTQYF

j_gene: TRBJ1-1
v_gene: TRBV5-6
d_gene: -
abundance: -
CDR3nt: TGTGCCAGCAGGTACCAGGGGAACACTGAAGCTTTCTTT
CDR3aa: CASRYQGNTEAFF

j_gene: TRBJ1-4
v_gene: TRBV4-3
d_gene: -
abundance: few
CDR3nt: TGCGCCAGCAGCCAAGAATGGGGCAGGGGCACAACTAATGAAAAACTGTTTTTT
CDR3aa: CASSQEWGRGTTNEKLFF

j_gene: TRBJ2-7
v_gene: TRBV28
d_gene: TRBD1
abundance: -
CDR3nt: TGTGCCAGCAGAACCGGGACAGGGATCCACGAGCAGTACTTC
CDR3aa: CASRTGTGIHEQYF

j_gene: TRBJ1-5
v_gene: TRBV6-1
d_gene: TRBD1
abundance: large
CDR3nt: TGTGCCAGCAGTGAATGGGGTATCAGGGGGCCAGGTCAGCCCCAGCATTTT
CDR3aa: CASSEWGIRGPGQPQHF

j_gene: TRBJ1-5
v_gene: TRBV6-4
d_gene: -
abundance: -
CDR3nt: TGCGCCAGCAGTGGGGACAGCAATCAGCCCCAGCATTTT
CDR3aa: CASSGDSNQPQHF

j_gene: TRBJ1-2
v_gene: TRBV28
d_gene: -
abundance: -
CDR3nt: TGTGCCAGCAGCGGAGGGGGCTACACCTTC
CDR3aa: CASSGGGYTF

j_gene: TRBJ2-1
v_gene: TRBV27
d_gene: -
abundance: -
CDR3nt: TGTGCCAGCGGGGAGGGGGATGAGCAGTTCTTC
CDR3aa: CASGEGDEQFF

j_gene: TRBJ2-7
v_gene: TRBV13
d_gene: -
abundance: -
CDR3nt: TGTGCCAGCAGTGACCTCCAAGGGGGCGAGCAGTACTTC
CDR3aa: CASSDLQGGEQYF

j_gene: TRBJ2-3
v_gene: TRBV29-1
d_gene: -
abundance: -
CDR3nt: TGCAGCGTTGCTCCTAGCGAGACGCAGTATTTT
CDR3aa: CSVAPSETQYF

j_gene: TRBJ2-1
v_gene: TRBV7-3
d_gene: -
abundance: -
CDR3nt: TGTGCCAGCAGCTTAGTACTCCAGGGCAATGAGCAGTTCTTC
CDR3aa: CASSLVLQGNEQFF

j_gene: TRBJ2-7
v_gene: TRBV2
d_gene: -
abundance: -
CDR3nt: TGTGCCAGCAGCTCACCGACAGCCCAGGAAATAGAGCAGTACTTC
CDR3aa: CASSSPTAQEIEQYF

j_gene: TRBJ2-5
v_gene: TRBV11-2
d_gene: TRBD1
abundance: -
CDR3nt: TGTGCCAGCAGCCTTCGTCTTCTGGCAGGGGGCCGGCAAGAGACCCAGTACTTC
CDR3aa: CASSLRLLAGGRQETQYF

j_gene: TRBJ1-2
v_gene: TRBV9
d_gene: -
abundance: -
CDR3nt: TGTGCCAGCAGCGTAGAGGTCGGGCGCTATGGCTACACCTTC
CDR3aa: CASSVEVGRYGYTF

j_gene: TRBJ2-3
v_gene: TRBV5-6
d_gene: -
abundance: -
CDR3nt: TGTGCCAGCAGCTTGGTGGGGGGGGGCGCAGATACGCAGTATTTT
CDR3aa: CASSLVGGGADTQYF

j_gene: TRBJ1-1
v_gene: TRBV5-1
d_gene: TRBD1
abundance: -
CDR3nt: TGCGCCAGCAGCGCCTGGACAGGGAACACTGAAGCTTTCTTT
CDR3aa: CASSAWTGNTEAFF

j_gene: TRBJ2-7
v_gene: TRBV2
d_gene: -
abundance: -
CDR3nt: TGTGCCAGCAGAGGTGACCGTCGCGAGCAGTACTTC
CDR3aa: CASRGDRREQYF

j_gene: TRBJ2-3
v_gene: TRBV25-1
d_gene: TRBD1
abundance: -
CDR3nt: TGTGCCAGCAGAGACAGGGTCGGGACAGAAGATACGCAGTATTTT
CDR3aa: CASRDRVGTEDTQYF

j_gene: TRBJ1-2
v_gene: TRBV28
d_gene: -
abundance: -
CDR3nt: TGTGCCAGCAGTTTAGGGGCGGGTAACTATGGCTACACCTTC
CDR3aa: CASSLGAGNYGYTF

j_gene: TRBJ1-5
v_gene: TRBV28
d_gene: -
abundance: -
CDR3nt: TGTGCCAGCAGTGGGGGAGGGGGTTTGGGCAATCAGCCCCAGCATTTT
CDR3aa: CASSGGGGLGNQPQHF

j_gene: TRBJ1-5
v_gene: TRBV2
d_gene: TRBD1
abundance: -
CDR3nt: TGTGCCAGCAGGGGAGGGGGCGGCATTCAGCCCCAGCATTTT
CDR3aa: CASRGGGGIQPQHF

j_gene: TRBJ2-7
v_gene: TRBV5-5
d_gene: -
abundance: -
CDR3nt: TGTGCCAGCAGCTCTGGACACCAGCCTGAGCAGTACTTC
CDR3aa: CASSSGHQPEQYF

j_gene: TRBJ2-3
v_gene: TRBV19
d_gene: TRBD2
abundance: -
CDR3nt: TGTGCCAGTAGTATGCGGGGGAGACGCACAGATACGCAGTATTTT
CDR3aa: CASSMRGRRTDTQYF

j_gene: TRBJ2-2
v_gene: TRBV19
d_gene: -
abundance: -
CDR3nt: TGTGCCAGTAGTACCAGTTCGAACACCGGGGAGCTGTTTTTT
CDR3aa: CASSTSSNTGELFF

j_gene: TRBJ2-5
v_gene: TRBV5-1
d_gene: TRBD2
abundance: -
CDR3nt: TGCGCCAGCAGCTTGGAGAGTAGCGGGGCCCAAGAGACCCAGTACTTC
CDR3aa: CASSLESSGAQETQYF

j_gene: TRBJ2-2
v_gene: TRBV10-1
d_gene: TRBD1
abundance: -
CDR3nt: TGCGCCAGCAGTCTCAAAGGGGGACAGGCGAACACCGGGGAGCTGTTTTTT
CDR3aa: CASSLKGGQANTGELFF

j_gene: TRBJ1-2
v_gene: TRBV5-5
d_gene: -
abundance: -
CDR3nt: TGTGCCAGCAGCTTGGCAGGCAGGGATTACGATGGCTACACCTTC
CDR3aa: CASSLAGRDYDGYTF

j_gene: TRBJ2-2
v_gene: TRBV2
d_gene: TRBD2
abundance: -
CDR3nt: TGTGCCAGCAGTATACGGGAGGGCCCCACCGGGGAGCTGTTTTTT
CDR3aa: CASSIREGPTGELFF

j_gene: TRBJ1-5
v_gene: TRBV5-4
d_gene: TRBD1
abundance: -
CDR3nt: TGTGCCAGCAGCGTCGACAGGGCGGGCAATCAGCCCCAGCATTTT
CDR3aa: CASSVDRAGNQPQHF